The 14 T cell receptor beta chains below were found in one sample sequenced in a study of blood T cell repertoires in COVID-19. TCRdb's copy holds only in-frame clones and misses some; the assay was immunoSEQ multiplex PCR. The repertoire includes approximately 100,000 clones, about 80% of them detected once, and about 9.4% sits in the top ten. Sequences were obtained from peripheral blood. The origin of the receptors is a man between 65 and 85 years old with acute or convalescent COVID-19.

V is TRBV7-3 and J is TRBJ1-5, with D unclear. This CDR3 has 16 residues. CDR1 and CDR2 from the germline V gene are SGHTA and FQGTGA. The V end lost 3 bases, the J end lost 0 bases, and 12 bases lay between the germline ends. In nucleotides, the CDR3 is TGTGCCAGCAGCTTGGGAGGTCCTTATAGCAATCAGCCCCAGCATTTT. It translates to CASSLGGPYSNQPQHF.

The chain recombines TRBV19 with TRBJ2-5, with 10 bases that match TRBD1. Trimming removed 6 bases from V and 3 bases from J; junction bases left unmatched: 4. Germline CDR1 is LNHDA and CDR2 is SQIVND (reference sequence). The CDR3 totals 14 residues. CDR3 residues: CASRGDRGKETQYF. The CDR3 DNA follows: TGTGCCAGTAGGGGGGACAGGGGCAAAGAGACCCAGTACTTC.

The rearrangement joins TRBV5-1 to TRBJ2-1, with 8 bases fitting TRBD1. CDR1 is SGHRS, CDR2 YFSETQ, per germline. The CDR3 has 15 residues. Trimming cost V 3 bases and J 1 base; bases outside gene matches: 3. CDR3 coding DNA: TGCGCCAGCAGCTCCGGGACAGGTTCCTACAATGAGCAGTTCTTC. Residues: CASSSGTGSYNEQFF.

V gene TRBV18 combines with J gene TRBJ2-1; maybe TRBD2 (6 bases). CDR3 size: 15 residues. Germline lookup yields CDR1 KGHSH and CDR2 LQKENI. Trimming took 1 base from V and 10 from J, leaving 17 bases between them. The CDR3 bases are TGTGCCAGCTCACCACTAGCGGAGGGCCCCTTCGAGCAGTTCTTC. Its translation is CASSPLAEGPFEQFF.

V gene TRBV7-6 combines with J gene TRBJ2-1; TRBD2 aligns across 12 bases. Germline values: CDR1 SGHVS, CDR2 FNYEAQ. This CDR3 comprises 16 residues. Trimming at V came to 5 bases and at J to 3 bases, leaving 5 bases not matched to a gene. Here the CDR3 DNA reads TGTGCCAGCAGCCAGGCACTAGCGGGGGGCTACAATGAGCAGTTCTTC. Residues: CASSQALAGGYNEQFF.

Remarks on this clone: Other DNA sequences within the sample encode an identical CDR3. The CDR3 nucleotides are TGTGCCAGCAGCAGCGACAGGAATCAGCCCCAGCATTTT. This translates into CASSSDRNQPQHF. The V and J genes are TRBV7-2 and TRBJ1-5; the D gene is possibly TRBD1 (6 bases). The germline V gene encodes CDR1 SGHTA and CDR2 FQGNSA. This CDR3 has 13 residues. The germline V and J ends were trimmed by 5 bases and 4 bases, with 9 bases remaining between them.

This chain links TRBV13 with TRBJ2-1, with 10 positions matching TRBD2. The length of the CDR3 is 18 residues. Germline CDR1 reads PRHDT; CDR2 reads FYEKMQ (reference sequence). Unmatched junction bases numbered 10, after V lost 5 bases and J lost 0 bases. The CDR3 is CASSPQHASGSSYNEQFF. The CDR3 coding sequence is TGTGCCAGCAGCCCACAACACGCTAGCGGGAGCTCCTACAATGAGCAGTTCTTC.

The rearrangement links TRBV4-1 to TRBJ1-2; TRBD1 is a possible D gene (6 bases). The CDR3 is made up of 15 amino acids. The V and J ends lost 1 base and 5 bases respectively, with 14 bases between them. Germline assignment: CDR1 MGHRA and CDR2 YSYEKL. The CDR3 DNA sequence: TGCGCCAGCAGCCAAGTCGGGACAACCCTATATGGCTACACCTTC. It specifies CASSQVGTTLYGYTF.

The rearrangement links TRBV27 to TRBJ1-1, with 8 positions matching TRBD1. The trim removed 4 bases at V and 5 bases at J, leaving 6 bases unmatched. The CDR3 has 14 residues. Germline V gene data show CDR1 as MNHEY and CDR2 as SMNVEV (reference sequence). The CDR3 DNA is TGTGCCAGCAGTTATGACAGGGGCAAGACTGAAGCTTTCTTT. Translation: CASSYDRGKTEAFF.

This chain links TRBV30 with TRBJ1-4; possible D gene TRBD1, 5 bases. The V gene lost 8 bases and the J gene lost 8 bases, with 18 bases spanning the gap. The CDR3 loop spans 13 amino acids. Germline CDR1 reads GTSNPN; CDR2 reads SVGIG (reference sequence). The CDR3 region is CANRDGAGEKLFF. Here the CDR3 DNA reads TGTGCCAACCGTGACGGGGCGGGGGAAAAACTGTTTTTT.

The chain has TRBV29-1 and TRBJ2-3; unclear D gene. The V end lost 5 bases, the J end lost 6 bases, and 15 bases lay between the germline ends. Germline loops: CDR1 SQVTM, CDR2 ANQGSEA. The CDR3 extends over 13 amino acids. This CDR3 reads CSVSAPGSDTQYF. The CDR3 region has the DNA TGCAGCGTTTCCGCCCCCGGTTCGGATACGCAGTATTTT.

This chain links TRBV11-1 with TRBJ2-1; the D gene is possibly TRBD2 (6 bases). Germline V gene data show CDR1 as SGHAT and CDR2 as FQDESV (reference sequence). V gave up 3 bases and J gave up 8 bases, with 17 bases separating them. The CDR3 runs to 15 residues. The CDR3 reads CASSFASDTSYEQFF. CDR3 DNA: TGTGCCAGCAGCTTCGCTAGCGATACGAGCTATGAGCAGTTCTTC.

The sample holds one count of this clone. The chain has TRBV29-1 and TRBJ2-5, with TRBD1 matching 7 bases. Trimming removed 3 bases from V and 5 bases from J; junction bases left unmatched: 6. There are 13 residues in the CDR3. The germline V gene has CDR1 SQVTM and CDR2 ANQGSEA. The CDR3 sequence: CSVDEGARETQYF. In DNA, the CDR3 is TGCAGCGTTGATGAGGGGGCCAGGGAGACCCAGTACTTC. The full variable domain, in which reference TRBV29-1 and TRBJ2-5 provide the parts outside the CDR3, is SAVISQKPSRDICQRGTSLTIQCQVDSQVTMMFWYRQQPGQSLTLIATANQGSEATYESGFVIDKFPISRPNLTFSTLTVSNMSPEDSSIYLCSVDEGARETQYFGPGTRLLVL.

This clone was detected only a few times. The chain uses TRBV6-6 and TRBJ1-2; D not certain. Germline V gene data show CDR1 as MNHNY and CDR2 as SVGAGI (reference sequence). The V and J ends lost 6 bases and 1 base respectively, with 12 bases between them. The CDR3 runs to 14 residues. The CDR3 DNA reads TGTGCCAGCAGCAACAGTCAGATTAACTATGGCTACACCTTC. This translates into CASSNSQINYGYTF.